Listed below are T cell receptor beta chains from one sample, sequenced in a study of beta chain features in type 1 diabetes. This table comes from immunoSEQ multiplex PCR, and its TCRdb copy is limited to in-frame clones, with some not included. The data show some 48,000 clones, with around 40% seen just once and around 0.13% held by the top ten. Sequencing was done on a sample of stem cell memory CD4+ T cells from blood. These receptor sequences come from a young man with type 1 diabetes. CDR3s include the opening cysteine and the closing phenylalanine or tryptophan. A D gene is named only where the DNA matches it firmly. Clone size is stated in some rows and not others, as once, few, many or a class when expanded.

j_gene,v_gene,abundance,d_gene,CDR3nt,CDR3aa
TRBJ2-7,TRBV19,once,TRBD1,TGTGCCAGTAGTTGGACAGGGCTGCCCTACGAGCAGTACTTC,CASSWTGLPYEQYF
TRBJ2-5,TRBV2,once,NA,TGTGCCAGCAGTGGGACAGACCAAGAGACCCAGTACTTC,CASSGTDQETQYF
TRBJ1-2,TRBV28,NA,NA,TGTGCCAGCAGTTTAGGCAGGAACTATGGCTACACCTTC,CASSLGRNYGYTF
TRBJ1-1,TRBV5-1,NA,TRBD1,TGCGCCAGCAGCTTGGACAGGGGACTTGACGCTGAAGCTTTCTTT,CASSLDRGLDAEAFF
TRBJ1-5,TRBV28,NA,NA,TGTGCCAGCAACCCCACGGCGGGGACGCGGAATCAGCCCCAGCATTTT,CASNPTAGTRNQPQHF
TRBJ2-5,TRBV7-9,NA,TRBD1,TGTGCCAGCAGCTACATAACTGGGACAGGGTCTAAGGAGCAGTACTTC,CASSYITGTGSKEQYF
TRBJ2-1,TRBV30,NA,NA,TGTGCCTGGAGTGTTCCCCGGACAAAGACCTTCTTC,CAWSVPRTKTFF
TRBJ2-5,TRBV5-1,NA,NA,TGCGCCAGCAGTACTCAGGGATACCAAGAGACCCAGTACTTC,CASSTQGYQETQYF
TRBJ1-2,TRBV7-2,NA,TRBD1,TGTGCCAGCAGCATCGGGACAGGGGACAACTATGGCTACACCTTC,CASSIGTGDNYGYTF
TRBJ2-2,TRBV5-5,NA,NA,TGTGCCAGCAGCAGTAGGGCGGGCGGGGAGCTGTTTTTT,CASSSRAGGELFF
TRBJ2-1,TRBV9,NA,TRBD1,TGTGCCAGCAGCCCATGGGGGACAGGGGCCTACAATGAGCAGTTCTTC,CASSPWGTGAYNEQFF
TRBJ2-7,TRBV28,NA,TRBD2,TGTGCCAGCAGTTCAGGAGCGGGAACGTACGAGCAGTACTTC,CASSSGAGTYEQYF
TRBJ2-1,TRBV7-8,NA,NA,TGTGCCAGCAGCTCTGGGACTCGCCACAATGAGCAGTTCTTC,CASSSGTRHNEQFF
TRBJ2-7,TRBV29-1,few,NA,TGCAGCGTTTACCTGGACAGTTACGAGCAGTACTTC,CSVYLDSYEQYF
TRBJ1-5,TRBV27,NA,NA,TGTGCCAGCAGACACCAACCGGGGCAGCCCCAGCATTTT,CASRHQPGQPQHF
TRBJ1-2,TRBV29-1,few,TRBD1,TGCAGCGTACAGGGACAGACCAGTCGTGGCTACACCTTC,CSVQGQTSRGYTF
TRBJ2-7,TRBV19,NA,NA,TGTGCCAGTTCGTCAGTCCAGGGTTACGAGCAGTACTTC,CASSSVQGYEQYF
TRBJ1-1,TRBV7-3,NA,NA,TGTGCCAGCAGCTTCGGGGGGGAGGACACTGAAGCTTTCTTT,CASSFGGEDTEAFF
TRBJ2-2,TRBV9,NA,TRBD2,TGTGCCAGCAGCGTAGGACTAGCGGGAAACACCGGGGAGCTGTTTTTT,CASSVGLAGNTGELFF
TRBJ2-1,TRBV2,NA,NA,TGTGCCAGCACCAGGAACAATGAGCAGTTCTTC,CASTRNNEQFF
TRBJ2-7,TRBV5-6,NA,NA,TGTGCCAGCAGCCTCAGTCGGGGTTTTGAGTTCTCTCGGGGCGAGCAGTACTTC,CASSLSRGFEFSRGEQYF
TRBJ2-2,TRBV5-4,NA,TRBD2,TGTGCCAGCAGCTTGGGTCCTAGCGGGAGGGCAGTCGGGGAGCTGTTTTTT,CASSLGPSGRAVGELFF
TRBJ2-1,TRBV18,NA,TRBD2,TGTGCCAGCTCACCATTAAGCTCTAGCGGCTTCAACTTAAATGAGCAGTTCTTC,CASSPLSSSGFNLNEQFF
TRBJ1-4,TRBV4-1,once,NA,TGCGCCAGCAGCCCGGTTAAGAGGGGGGGTGAAAAACTGTTTTTT,CASSPVKRGGEKLFF
TRBJ2-1,TRBV5-1,NA,NA,TGCGCCAGCAGCTTTGGGCAGAGCTCCTACAATGAGCAGTTCTTC,CASSFGQSSYNEQFF
TRBJ1-5,TRBV19,NA,TRBD1,TGTGCCAGTAGTAACCAGGGGGATGCCGCCAATCAGCCCCAGCATTTT,CASSNQGDAANQPQHF
TRBJ2-7,TRBV6-5,NA,TRBD1,TGTGCCAGCAGTTACTCAAAGACAGGGTTCTACGAGCAGTACTTC,CASSYSKTGFYEQYF
TRBJ1-3,TRBV6-6,NA,NA,TGTGCCAGCAGTTACGAACGGGCTGGAAACACCATATATTTT,CASSYERAGNTIYF
TRBJ1-2,TRBV29-1,NA,TRBD1,TGCAGCGTCTTTGACAGGGGGGTAGGCTACACCTTC,CSVFDRGVGYTF
TRBJ2-7,TRBV29-1,NA,TRBD2,TGCAGCGTGGCACCTCTAGCGGGAATCAAGCAGTACTTC,CSVAPLAGIKQYF
TRBJ2-7,TRBV7-6,few,TRBD2,TGTGCCAGCAGCCAAGGGAATCCCGGGACTAGCTTTTCCCACGAGCAGTACTTC,CASSQGNPGTSFSHEQYF
TRBJ2-1,TRBV27,few,TRBD1,TGTGCCAGCAGTGCCCGGACAGGGGAGATCAATGAGCAGTTCTTC,CASSARTGEINEQFF
TRBJ1-2,TRBV28,NA,NA,TGTGCCAGCAGTACAGGATCCGGCTACACCTTC,CASSTGSGYTF